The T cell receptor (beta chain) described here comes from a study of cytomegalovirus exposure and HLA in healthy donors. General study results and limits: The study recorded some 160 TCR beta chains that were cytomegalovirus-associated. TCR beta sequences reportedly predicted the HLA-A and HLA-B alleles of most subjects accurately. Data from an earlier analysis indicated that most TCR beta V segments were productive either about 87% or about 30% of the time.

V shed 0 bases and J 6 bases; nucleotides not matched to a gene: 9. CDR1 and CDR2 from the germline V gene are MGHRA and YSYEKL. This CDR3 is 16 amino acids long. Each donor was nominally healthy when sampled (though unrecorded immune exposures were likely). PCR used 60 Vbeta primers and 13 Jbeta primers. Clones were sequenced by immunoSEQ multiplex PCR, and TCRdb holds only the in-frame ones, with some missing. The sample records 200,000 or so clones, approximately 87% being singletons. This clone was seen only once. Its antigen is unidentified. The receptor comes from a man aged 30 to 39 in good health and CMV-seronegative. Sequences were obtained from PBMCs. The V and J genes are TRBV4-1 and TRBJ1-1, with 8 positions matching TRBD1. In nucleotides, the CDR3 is TGCGCCAGCAGCCAAGACCCTCCGACAGGGGAGCCTGAAGCTTTCTTT. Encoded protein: CASSQDPPTGEPEAFF.